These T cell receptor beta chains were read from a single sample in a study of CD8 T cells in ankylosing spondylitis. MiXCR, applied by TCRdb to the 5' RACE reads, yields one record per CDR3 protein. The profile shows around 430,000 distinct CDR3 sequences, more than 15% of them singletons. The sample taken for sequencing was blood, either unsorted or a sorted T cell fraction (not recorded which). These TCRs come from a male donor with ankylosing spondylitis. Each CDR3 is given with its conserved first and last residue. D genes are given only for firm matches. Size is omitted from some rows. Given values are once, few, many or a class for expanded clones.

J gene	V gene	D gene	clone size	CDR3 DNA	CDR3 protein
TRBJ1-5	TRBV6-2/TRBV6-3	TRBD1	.	TGTGCCAGCAGTTACTCGACAGGGACAAGCAATCAGCCCCAGCATTTT	CASSYSTGTSNQPQHF
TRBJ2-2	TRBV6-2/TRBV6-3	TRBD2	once	TGTGCAGCCCGTAGGCTAGCGGGGCGTTACGGGGAGCTGTTTTTT	CAARRLAGRYGELFF
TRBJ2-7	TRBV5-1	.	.	TGCGCCAGCAGCTTGGTAAGGGACTCCTACGAGCAGTACTTC	CASSLVRDSYEQYF
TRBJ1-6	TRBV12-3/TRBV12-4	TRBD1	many	TGTGCCAGCAGTCTCTCCAGGACAGGGGGAGATTCACCCCTCCACTTT	CASSLSRTGGDSPLHF
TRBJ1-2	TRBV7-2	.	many	TGTGCCAGCAGCTCCGAGCTGGGCAGTAACTATGGCTACACCTTC	CASSSELGSNYGYTF
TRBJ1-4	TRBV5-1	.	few	TGCGCCAGCAGCTTCCAGGGGATGGAGGAAAAACTGTTTTTT	CASSFQGMEEKLFF
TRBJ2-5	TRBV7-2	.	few	TGTGCCAGCAGCTTAGTCAGGGTACCCCAAGAGACCCAGTACTTC	CASSLVRVPQETQYF
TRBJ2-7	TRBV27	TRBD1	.	TGTGCCAGCAGGGAGACAGGGTACTACGAGCAGTACTTC	CASRETGYYEQYF
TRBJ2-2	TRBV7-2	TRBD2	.	TGTGCCAGCAGCTTCGCTAGCGGCGACACCGGGGAGCTGTTTTTT	CASSFASGDTGELFF
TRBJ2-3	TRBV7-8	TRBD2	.	TGTGCCAGCAGCTTAAGGTCGGCTAGCGGATCAGATACGCAGTATTTT	CASSLRSASGSDTQYF
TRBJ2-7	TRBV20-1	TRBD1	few	TGCAGTGCTAGAGGACAGGGGGGTAGCTCCTACGAGCAGTACTTC	CSARGQGGSSYEQYF
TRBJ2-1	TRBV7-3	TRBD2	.	TGTGCCAGCAGCCGAGCGGGAGGACCTACTAATGAGCAGTTCTTC	CASSRAGGPTNEQFF
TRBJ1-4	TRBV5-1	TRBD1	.	TGCGCCAGCAGCTTGGAGGGGGCAGAGAATGAAAAACTGTTTTTT	CASSLEGAENEKLFF
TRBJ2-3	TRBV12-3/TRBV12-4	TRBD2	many	TGTGCCAGCAGTCCTCTTCCACTAGCGGTATCCACAGATACGCAGTATTTT	CASSPLPLAVSTDTQYF
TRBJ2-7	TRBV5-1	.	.	TGCGCCAGCAGCTTGTGGGCAGGGGAGACCTACGAGCAGTACTTC	CASSLWAGETYEQYF
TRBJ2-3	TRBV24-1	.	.	TGTGCCACCAGTGACCGGTTGGGGGTAGCGGGCACAGATACGCAGTATTTT	CATSDRLGVAGTDTQYF
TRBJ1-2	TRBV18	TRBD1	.	TGTGCCAGCTCACGGACCGGGACAGGACATGGCTACACCTTC	CASSRTGTGHGYTF
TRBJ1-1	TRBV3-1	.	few	TGTGCCAGCAGCCAAGGCGGGGTTGGTAGCACTGAAGCTTTCTTT	CASSQGGVGSTEAFF